These 4 T cell receptor beta chains were sequenced from one sample in a study of identifying expanded T cells in peripheral blood. Method: immunoSEQ multiplex PCR; TCRdb's copy keeps in-frame clones and lacks some. The data hold roughly 84,000 clones, with 70% to 90% observed a single time. The sequencing sample was made of blood. These receptors were taken from a person aged 18 to 75 in good health.

The chain has TRBV19 and TRBJ1-2; 7 positions match TRBD1. Germline V gives CDR1 LNHDA, CDR2 SQIVND (reference sequence). The CDR3 sequence is 13 residues long. V lost 8 bases to trimming and J lost 3 bases; unmatched junction nucleotides: 6. DNA for the CDR3: TGTGCCAGTCAGAACAGGGGCCACTATGGCTACACCTTC. It is translated as CASQNRGHYGYTF.

The gene calls are TRBV5-4 and TRBJ1-1; no reliable D call. Trimming took off 7 bases at V and 3 bases at J, with 16 bases between the two ends. Germline CDR1 and CDR2: SGHNT and YYREEE (reference sequence). The CDR3 contains 14 residues. DNA for the CDR3: TGTGCCAGCTCCTTAGGCAGCTTGGACACTGAAGCTTTCTTT. Protein sequence: CASSLGSLDTEAFF.

This clone appeared once. The CDR3 region is CASGSVEQYF. CDR3 DNA: TGTGCCAGCGGCTCGGTCGAGCAGTACTTC. This chain joins TRBV11-3 and TRBJ2-7, with D uncertain. The V gene lost 8 bases and the J gene lost 6 bases, with 8 bases spanning the gap. The germline V gene encodes CDR1 SGHNT and CDR2 YENEEA. The CDR3 loop spans 10 amino acids.

The rearrangement uses TRBV9 and TRBJ1-1, with unresolved D. The CDR3 is 14 amino acids. The germline V gene has CDR1 SGDLS and CDR2 YYNGEE. With 0 bases removed from V and 3 bases from J, the gap between germline ends came to 9 bases. CDR3 in DNA: TGTGCCAGCAGCGTAGGGGGATGGGACACTGAAGCTTTCTTT. Translating it yields CASSVGGWDTEAFF.